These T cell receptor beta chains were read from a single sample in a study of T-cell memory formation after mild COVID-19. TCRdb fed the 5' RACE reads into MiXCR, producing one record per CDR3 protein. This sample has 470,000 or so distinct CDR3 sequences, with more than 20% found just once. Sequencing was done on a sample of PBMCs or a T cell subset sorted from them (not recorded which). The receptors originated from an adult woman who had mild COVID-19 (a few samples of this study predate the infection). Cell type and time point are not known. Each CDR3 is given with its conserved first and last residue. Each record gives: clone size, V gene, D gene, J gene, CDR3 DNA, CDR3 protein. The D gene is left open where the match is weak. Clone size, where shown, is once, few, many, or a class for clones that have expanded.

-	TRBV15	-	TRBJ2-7	TGTGCCACCAGTCCCTACCCCGGGGTGGGATACGAGCAGTACTTC	CATSPYPGVGYEQYF
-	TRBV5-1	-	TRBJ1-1	TGCGCCAGCAGCTTTACATCAGGCCCGAACACTGAAGCTTTCTTT	CASSFTSGPNTEAFF
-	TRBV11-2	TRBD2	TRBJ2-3	TGTGCCAGCAGCTTAGGAGGGACTAGCGGGGCAAGCACAGATACGCAGTATTTT	CASSLGGTSGASTDTQYF
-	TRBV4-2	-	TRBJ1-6	TGTGCCAGCAGCCAAGGCCATGGGGGGAATAATTCACCCCTCCACTTT	CASSQGHGGNNSPLHF
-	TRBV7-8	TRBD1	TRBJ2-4	TGTGCCAGCAGCTCCGCCGGGACAGGGGGCCGTAACCTTATTTTGGTCAAAAACATTCAGTACTTC	CASSSAGTGGRNLILVKNIQYF
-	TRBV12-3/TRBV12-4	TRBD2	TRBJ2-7	TGTGCCAGCAGTCCCGGACTAGCGGGAGTTTTTTACGAGCAGTACTTC	CASSPGLAGVFYEQYF
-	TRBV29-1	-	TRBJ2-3	TGCAGCGTTGAAGATCTCGGCATATTCACAGATACGCAGTATTTT	CSVEDLGIFTDTQYF
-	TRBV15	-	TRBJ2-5	TGTGCCACCAGCCCGGGGGACGGGACTGAGGAGACCCAGTACTTC	CATSPGDGTEETQYF
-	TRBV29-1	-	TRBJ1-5	TGCAGCGTTGGGGAAGCAAATCAGCCCCAGCATTTT	CSVGEANQPQHF
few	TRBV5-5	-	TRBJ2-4	TGTGCCAGCAGCGCCGGGGTCGGCAGGGAAGCAAACATTCAGTACTTC	CASSAGVGREANIQYF
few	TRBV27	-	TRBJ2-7	TGTGCCAGCAGTTTCCTCCTTAAAAGCTCCTACGAGCAGTACTTC	CASSFLLKSSYEQYF
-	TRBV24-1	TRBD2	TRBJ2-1	TGTGCCACCGGTGACTGGGGGCGGGAGGGGTCCTACAATGAGCAGTTCTTC	CATGDWGREGSYNEQFF
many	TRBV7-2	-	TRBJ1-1	TGTGCCAGCAGCTTCAGGGGGAACACTGAAGCTTTCTTT	CASSFRGNTEAFF
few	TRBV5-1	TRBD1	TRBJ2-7	TGCGCCAGCAGCTTCGGGACAGGGGATGAGCAGTACTTC	CASSFGTGDEQYF
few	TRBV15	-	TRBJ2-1	TGTGCCACCAGCAGGACCCTGGAGGGGGGTTACGATGAGCAGTTCTTC	CATSRTLEGGYDEQFF
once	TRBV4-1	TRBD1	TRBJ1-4	TGCGCCAGCAGCCACCAGACAGGGGCAACTAATGAAAAACTGTTTTTT	CASSHQTGATNEKLFF
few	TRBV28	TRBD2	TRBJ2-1	TGTGCCAGCATCGGGGGGACTAACTACAATGAGCAGTTCTTC	CASIGGTNYNEQFF
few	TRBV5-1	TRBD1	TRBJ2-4	TGCGCCAGCAGCTTGGACCCGGGACAGGGGGGCCAGTACTTC	CASSLDPGQGGQYF
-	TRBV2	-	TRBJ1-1	TGTGCCAGCATGACAGTGAACACTGAAGCTTTCTTT	CASMTVNTEAFF
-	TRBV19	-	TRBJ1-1	TGTGCCAGTAGTCTACACAGGGTCCATGGGAACACTGAAGCTTTCTTT	CASSLHRVHGNTEAFF
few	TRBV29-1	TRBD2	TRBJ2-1	TGCAGCGTTGAGACAGGGACTAGCGGGAGCTTC	CSVETGTSGSF
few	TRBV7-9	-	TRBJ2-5	TGTGCCAGCAGCCTACCGGGACCACAAGAGACCCAGTACTTC	CASSLPGPQETQYF
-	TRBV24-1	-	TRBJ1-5	TGTGCCACCAGTACGGACACCTTCAATCAGCCCCAGCATTTT	CATSTDTFNQPQHF
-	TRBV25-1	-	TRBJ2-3	TGTGCCAGCAGTGGGCTCGAAGGGGGTTATGCTTCAGATACGCAGTATTTT	CASSGLEGGYASDTQYF
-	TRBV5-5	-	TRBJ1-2	TGTGCCAGCAGCTTGACCGGGGACTCTAACTATGGCTACACCTTC	CASSLTGDSNYGYTF
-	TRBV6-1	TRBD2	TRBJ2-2	TGTGCCAGCAGTGAACTAGCGGGGGGCACCGGGGAGCTGTTTTTT	CASSELAGGTGELFF
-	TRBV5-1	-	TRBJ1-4	TGCGCCAGCAGCTTGGCCCCTGGGAAGGAAAAACTGTTTTTT	CASSLAPGKEKLFF
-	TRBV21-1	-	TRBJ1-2	TGTGCCAGCAGCAAAGGCGGGGTCTATGGCTACACCTTC	CASSKGGVYGYTF
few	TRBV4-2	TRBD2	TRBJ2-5	TGTGCCAGCAGCCAAGAGACGGGGGGGCATGAAGAGACCCAGTACTTC	CASSQETGGHEETQYF
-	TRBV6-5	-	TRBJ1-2	TGTGCCAGCAGTTACTCGAGGCAGGGTGAGGGAGGCTACACCTTC	CASSYSRQGEGGYTF
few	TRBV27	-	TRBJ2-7	TGTGCCAGCAGTATCGAAGAGGCCGGATTCTACGAGCAGTACTTC	CASSIEEAGFYEQYF
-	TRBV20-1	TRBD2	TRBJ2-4	TGCAGTGCTAGAGACCTAGCGGGAGCAGATAAACACATTCAGTACTTC	CSARDLAGADKHIQYF
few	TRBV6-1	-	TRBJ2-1	TGTGCCAGCAGTGAACTGCAGGAGCAGTTCTTC	CASSELQEQFF
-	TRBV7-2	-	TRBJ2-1	TGTGCCAGCAGCTTAGGAATTGAGCAGTTCTTC	CASSLGIEQFF
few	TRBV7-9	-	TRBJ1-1	TGTGCCAGCAGCTTATCCGACGTTGGCACTGAAGCTTTCTTT	CASSLSDVGTEAFF
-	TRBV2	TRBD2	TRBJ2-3	TGTGCCAGCAACGCGGGACTAGCCAGCACAGATACGCAGTATTTT	CASNAGLASTDTQYF
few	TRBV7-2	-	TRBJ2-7	TGTGCCAGCTCCACCCGGGGCAGCGAGACCTACGAGCAGTACTTC	CASSTRGSETYEQYF
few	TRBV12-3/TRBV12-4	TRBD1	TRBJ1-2	TGTGCCAGCAGACAGGGGGCCAGTGGCTACACCTTC	CASRQGASGYTF
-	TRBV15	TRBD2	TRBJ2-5	TGTGCCACCAGCAGAGAGGGAGGGGACCAAGAGACCCAGTACTTC	CATSREGGDQETQYF
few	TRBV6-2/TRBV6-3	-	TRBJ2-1	TGTGCCAGCTCTCAACAGGGTGTGAGCAATGAGCAGTTCTTC	CASSQQGVSNEQFF
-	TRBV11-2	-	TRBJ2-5	TGTGCCAGCAGCCAAATGGGGGGGCGGATAGAGACCCAGTACTTC	CASSQMGGRIETQYF
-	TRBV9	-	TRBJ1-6	TGTGCCAGCAGCCCCAACCCGGACCTCTGGGGGCCCCTCCACTTT	CASSPNPDLWGPLHF
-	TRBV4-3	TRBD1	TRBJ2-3	TGCGCCAGCAGCCAAAAGGGACAGGGGCCAGATACGCAGTATTTT	CASSQKGQGPDTQYF
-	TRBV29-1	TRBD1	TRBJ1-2	TGCAGCGTTGAAGAAAAAGGAACCGGGACAGGGGGTGGCTACACCTTC	CSVEEKGTGTGGGYTF
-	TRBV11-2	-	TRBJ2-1	TGTGCCAGCAGCTTAGATTTCTCCAGCGAGCAGTTCTTC	CASSLDFSSEQFF
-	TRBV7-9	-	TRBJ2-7	TGTGCCAGCAGCGCCATTATCAGCGAGCAGTACTTC	CASSAIISEQYF
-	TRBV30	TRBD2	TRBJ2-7	TGTGCCTGGAGTGTTGGGGGGGTCGGGTACGAGCAGTACTTC	CAWSVGGVGYEQYF
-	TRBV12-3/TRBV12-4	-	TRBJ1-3	TGTGCCAGCAGGGATTATGACAGAGACGCTGGAAACACCATATATTTT	CASRDYDRDAGNTIYF
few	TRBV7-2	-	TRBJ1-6	TGTGCCAGCAGCTCAGGTGGGCAGGACAATTCACCCCTCCACTTT	CASSSGGQDNSPLHF